The 4 T cell receptor beta chains below come from one sample, sequenced in a study of blood T cells in healthy people across ages. The second PCR ran about 6 to 11 cycles with a sample-barcoded 5' primer and J-beta primers. One entry per CDR3 protein results from TCRdb running MiXCR on the 5' RACE reads. The sample has some 1.6 million distinct CDR3 sequences; roughly 30% are singletons. Sequenced sample: blood. These receptors all come from a woman aged 25-40 years in good health.

This clonotype was found a few times. V gene TRBV11-2 combines with J gene TRBJ2-1, with 9 bases that match TRBD2. Germline V CDR1 and CDR2: SGHAT, FQNNGV. The CDR3 has 13 amino acids. The V and J ends lost 4 bases and 8 bases, in that order; junction bases with no gene match: 3. In DNA, the CDR3 is TGTGCCAGCAGCTGGGGACTAGCCTATGAGCAGTTCTTC. Translation: CASSWGLAYEQFF.

This sequence joins TRBV27 and TRBJ2-3; 7 nucleotides agree with TRBD2. V was clipped by 4 bases and J by 7 bases; unmatched bases: 11. CDR1 and CDR2 from the germline V gene are MNHEY and SMNVEV (reference sequence). The CDR3 runs to 15 residues. The CDR3 loop reads CASSSPPRELNTQYF. DNA for the CDR3: TGTGCCAGCAGTTCCCCCCCGCGGGAGCTTAATACGCAGTATTTT.

The chain recombines TRBV3-1 with TRBJ2-5; D is tentatively TRBD1 or TRBD2 (5 bases each). Germline-derived CDR1 and CDR2 are LGHDT and YNNKEL (reference sequence). Deletions cut 10 bases from V and 3 bases from J, with 18 bases between. The CDR3 totals 14 residues. The CDR3 coding sequence is TGTGCCAACAACCAAGGGACCGGGAAAGAGACCCAGTACTTC. Translation gives CANNQGTGKETQYF.

The chain uses TRBV3-1 and TRBJ2-4; no definite D call. With 2 bases removed from V and 13 bases from J, the gap between germline ends came to 15 bases. In germline, CDR1 is LGHDT, CDR2 YNNKEL (reference sequence). The CDR3 covers 13 residues. The CDR3 bases are TGTGCCAGCAGCCAATTCCCGTACAATGAGCAGTACTTC. Translation: CASSQFPYNEQYF.